The clone carrying this TCR beta chain was counted only a few times. The data were taken from a study of blood T cell repertoires in COVID-19. This CDR3 is built from 15 residues. From germline, CDR1 is SGHVS and CDR2 FNYEAQ. V lost 5 bases, J lost 4 bases, and 17 bases lay in between. Only in-frame clones appear in the TCRdb table, and some are missing; sequencing was by immunoSEQ multiplex PCR. Of around 230,000 clones listed, around 90% were seen once; the top ten hold over 9%. Sequencing was performed on PBMCs or T cells enriched from blood (not recorded which). This chain links TRBV7-6 with TRBJ2-5, with TRBD2 as a possible D gene (6 bases). This TCR was recovered from a man between 18 and 35 years old with acute COVID-19. CDR3 sequence (DNA): TGTGCCAGCAGCCTGACCAGGAGGGGCGGAGAGACCCAGTACTTC. Its protein is CASSLTRRGGETQYF.